Following are 2 T cell receptor beta chains from one sample sequenced in a study of cytomegalovirus exposure and HLA in healthy donors. The primer mix had 60 Vbeta and 13 Jbeta primers. The protocol was immunoSEQ multiplex PCR, while the TCRdb copy is restricted to in-frame clones and leaves out a portion. The sample records about 170,000 clones, roughly 78% being singletons. Input material: PBMCs. The receptors shown here come from a woman aged 45-60 years in good health and CMV-seropositive.

The CDR3 DNA reads TGTGCCAGCAGTGAAGAACTGGGAGGGAGCACTGAAGCTTTCTTT. Its protein is CASSEELGGSTEAFF. The chain employs TRBV2 and TRBJ1-1; no clear D. Germline CDR1 and CDR2: SNHLY and FYNNEI. With 1 base removed from V and 4 bases from J, the gap between germline ends came to 13 bases. The CDR3 totals 15 residues.

The V and J genes are TRBV27 and TRBJ1-4, with D tentatively TRBD1 (6 bases). Germline loops: CDR1 MNHEY, CDR2 SMNVEV (reference sequence). Trimming stripped 2 bases from V and 9 bases from J, with 16 bases between. This CDR3 is 15 amino acids long. The CDR3 loop is CASSLGRGGRQKLFF. DNA for the CDR3: TGTGCCAGCAGTTTAGGTAGGGGGGGGCGTCAAAAACTGTTTTTT.